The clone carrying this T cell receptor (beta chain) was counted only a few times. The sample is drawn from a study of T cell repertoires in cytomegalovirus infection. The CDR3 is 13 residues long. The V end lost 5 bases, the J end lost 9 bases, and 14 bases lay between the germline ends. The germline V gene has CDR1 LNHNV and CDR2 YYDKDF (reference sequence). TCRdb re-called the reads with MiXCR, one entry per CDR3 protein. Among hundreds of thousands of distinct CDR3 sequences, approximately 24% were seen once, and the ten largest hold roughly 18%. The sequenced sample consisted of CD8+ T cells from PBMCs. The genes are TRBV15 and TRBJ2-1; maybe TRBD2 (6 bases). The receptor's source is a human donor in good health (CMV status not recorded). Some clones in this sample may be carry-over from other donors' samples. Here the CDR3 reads CATSGGSWGEQFF. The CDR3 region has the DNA TGTGCCACCAGCGGGGGGAGCTGGGGTGAGCAGTTCTTC.